Below, 21 T cell receptor beta chains from the same sample are listed, as sequenced in a study of cytomegalovirus exposure and HLA in healthy donors. It was with 60 Vbeta and 13 Jbeta primers that the PCR ran. Sequenced by immunoSEQ multiplex PCR; TCRdb stores in-frame clones only, minus some. The sample includes approximately 170,000 clones, roughly 88% of them seen just once. Source material: PBMCs. These receptors came from a boy aged 2 to 9 in good health and CMV-seronegative.

V and J are TRBV6-1 and TRBJ1-6, with D perhaps matching TRBD1 (6 bases). Per the germline V gene, CDR1 is MNHNS and CDR2 is SASEGT. The CDR3 totals 15 residues. The V and J ends lost 2 bases and 5 bases respectively, with 10 bases between them. The DNA of the CDR3 is TGTGCCAGCAGTGAAAGGGGACAAAATAATTCACCCCTCCACTTT. This gives the protein CASSERGQNNSPLHF.

The CDR3 DNA sequence: TGTGCCAGCAGCATCCCGGGGACTAGCGGTCCCGGGGAGCTGTTTTTT. Translating gives CASSIPGTSGPGELFF. The genes are TRBV7-2 and TRBJ2-2; 11 positions agree with TRBD2. CDR3 length: 16 residues. J gave up 6 bases and V 5 bases, and 8 bases lay outside the gene matches. The V gene's germline CDR1 is SGHTA and CDR2 FQGNSA.

Of note for this clone: The junction and the germline gene differ at one end; a read error may be behind it. The chain combines TRBV9 with TRBJ2-6; D perhaps matches TRBD1 (5 bases). The CDR3 loop spans 15 amino acids. Per the germline V gene, CDR1 is SGDLS and CDR2 is YYNGEE. CDR3 coding DNA: TGTGCCAGCAGTCCCTTCCCTACTGGGGCCAACGTCCCGACTTTC. It encodes CASSPFPTGANVPTF.

Comment on this clone: The identical CDR3 is also encoded by other nucleotide sequences in the sample. The CDR3 here is CASSQVGAYEQYF. CDR3 coding DNA: TGTGCCAGCAGCCAAGTGGGAGCTTACGAGCAGTACTTC. The chain carries TRBV14 and TRBJ2-7; the D gene is possibly TRBD2 (5 bases). Germline assignment: CDR1 SGHDN and CDR2 FVKESK. CDR3 length: 13 amino acids. Trimming shortened V by 1 base and J by 4 bases, and 8 bases separated the two germline ends.

In this sample, this clone turned up once. The chain joins TRBV27 to TRBJ1-5; 10 bases line up with TRBD1. The V gene's germline CDR1 is MNHEY and CDR2 SMNVEV (reference sequence). This CDR3 is built from 14 residues. V gave up 5 bases and J gave up 6 bases; unmatched junction bases: 4. The chain's CDR3 is CASSPRQGAQPQHF. As DNA, the CDR3 is TGTGCCAGCAGTCCTCGACAGGGGGCTCAGCCCCAGCATTTT.

This chain uses TRBV4-3 with TRBJ2-3; D gene ambiguous. The CDR3 runs to 14 residues. The V end was cut by 1 base, the J end by 2 bases, with 7 bases between. Germline V gene data show CDR1 as LGHNA and CDR2 as YSLEER. CDR3 sequence reads: CASSQGTPTDTQYF. The CDR3 DNA sequence: TGCGCCAGCAGCCAAGGAACTCCCACAGATACGCAGTATTTT.

The V call is TRBV6-5, the J call TRBJ2-2; tentatively, D is TRBD1 (5 bases). Germline CDR1 MNHEY, CDR2 SVGAGI. Trimming shortened V by 8 bases and J by 6 bases, and 19 bases separated the two germline ends. The CDR3 contains 15 residues. In DNA form, the CDR3 reads TGTGCCAGCCGGTTGACAGACGGCTCGGCCGGGGAGCTGTTTTTT. As protein: CASRLTDGSAGELFF.

This chain joins TRBV19 and TRBJ2-6, with TRBD2 as a possible D gene (5 bases). The CDR3 totals 16 residues. V was pared by 1 base and J by 2 bases, with 9 bases between. CDR1 LNHDA and CDR2 SQIVND come from the germline V gene (reference sequence). CDR3 residues: CASSIGPGTGANVLTF. CDR3 DNA sequence: TGTGCCAGTAGTATAGGGCCGGGGACTGGGGCCAACGTCCTGACTTTC.

The V and J genes are TRBV7-9 and TRBJ1-3; D gene unclear. Germline V lookup: CDR1 SEHNR, CDR2 FQNEAQ (reference sequence). This CDR3 is 14 amino acids long. Trimming removed 8 bases at V and 4 bases at J, with 15 bases between. The CDR3 reads CASRPWEVGNTIYF. Here the CDR3 DNA reads TGTGCCAGCCGCCCATGGGAGGTGGGAAACACCATATATTTT.

The rearrangement links TRBV18 to TRBJ2-7, with TRBD1 identical over 7 bases. The trim removed 3 bases at V and 2 bases at J, leaving 4 bases unmatched. CDR3 length: 14 amino acids. Germline CDR1 and CDR2: KGHSH and LQKENI. The CDR3 region is CASSPKTGTYEQYV. CDR3 DNA sequence: TGTGCCAGCTCACCTAAGACAGGGACCTACGAGCAGTACGTC.

This clone has just a few counts. The V and J genes are TRBV7-9 and TRBJ1-1, with 7 bases identical to TRBD1. Trimming removed 5 bases from V and 3 bases from J; junction bases left unmatched: 6. The CDR3 length is 14 residues. CDR1 and CDR2 from the germline V gene are SEHNR and FQNEAQ (reference sequence). Here the CDR3 DNA reads TGTGCCAGCAGCCTAAGACAGGGAGACACTGAAGCTTTCTTT. Translated, it gives CASSLRQGDTEAFF.

The J gene is TRBJ2-5, the V gene TRBV7-9; possibly TRBD1 for D (6 bases). V was shortened by 0 bases and J by 4 bases, with 9 bases between the two germline ends. Germline V lookup: CDR1 SEHNR, CDR2 FQNEAQ (reference sequence). CDR3 length: 14 residues. CDR3 DNA sequence: TGTGCCAGCAGCTTAGCAACAGGGAGAGAGACCCAGTACTTC. This codes for CASSLATGRETQYF.

V gene TRBV14 combines with J gene TRBJ2-7; 9 positions match TRBD1. CDR3 length equals 13 residues. CDR1 is SGHDN and CDR2 is FVKESK in the germline V gene. The CDR3, as DNA: TGTGCCAGCAGCCAAGAGTCGGGACAGGGTAGCCAAGTC. Protein sequence: CASSQESGQGSQV.

The chain uses TRBV7-2 and TRBJ1-6; tentatively, D is TRBD1 (5 bases). Germline CDR1 reads SGHTA; CDR2 reads FQGNSA. Trimming cost V 1 base and J 10 bases, with 17 bases left between them. This CDR3 is 16 amino acids long. The CDR3 is CASSLDLVRDRSPLHF. The DNA of the CDR3 is TGTGCCAGCAGCTTAGATTTAGTCAGGGATAGATCACCCCTCCACTTT. Using reference TRBV7-2 and TRBJ1-6 for the parts outside the CDR3, the full variable domain is GAGVSQSPSNKVTEKGKDVELRCDPISGHTALYWYRQSLGQGLEFLIYFQGNSAPDKSGLPSDRFSAERTGGSVSTLTIQRTQQEDSAVYLCASSLDLVRDRSPLHFGNGTRLTVT.

The V and J genes are TRBV2 and TRBJ1-2; TRBD1 matches 8 bases. V lost 2 bases, J lost 3 bases, and 8 bases stayed unmatched. The CDR3 extends over 16 amino acids. CDR1 and CDR2 (germline): SNHLY, FYNNEI. The CDR3 region has the DNA TGTGCCAGCAGTGAATATGACAGGGGTGATCACTATGGCTACACCTTC. Protein: CASSEYDRGDHYGYTF.

This chain connects TRBV2 to TRBJ1-2; D is unresolved. This CDR3 spans 13 amino acids. V was trimmed by 1 base and J by 2 bases, leaving 5 bases between them. Germline assignment: CDR1 SNHLY and CDR2 FYNNEI. The DNA for the CDR3 is TGTGCCAGCAGTGAAGGGCCGAACTATGGCTACACCTTC. This encodes CASSEGPNYGYTF.

The chain uses TRBV27 and TRBJ1-5; D is ambiguous. The CDR3 is 16 amino acids. Trimming cost V 7 bases and J 2 bases, with 18 bases left between them. Germline assignment: CDR1 MNHEY and CDR2 SMNVEV (reference sequence). In DNA form, the CDR3 reads TGTGCCAGCATGGGGTCCGGACGGGGAGGCAATCAGCCCCAGCATTTT. Protein sequence: CASMGSGRGGNQPQHF.

The V gene is TRBV27, the J gene TRBJ1-5; 8 bases match TRBD1. The trim removed 8 bases at V and 7 bases at J, leaving 7 bases unmatched. Germline values: CDR1 MNHEY, CDR2 SMNVEV (reference sequence). CDR3 length: 13 residues. The CDR3 sequence is CASRPGTGQPQHF. The DNA for the CDR3 is TGTGCCAGCCGTCCAGGGACAGGCCAGCCCCAGCATTTT.

V usage is TRBV7-8 and J usage is TRBJ1-2; D gene unclear. The CDR3 totals 14 residues. With 2 bases removed from V and 4 bases from J, the gap between germline ends came to 11 bases. Germline V gives CDR1 SGHVS, CDR2 FQNEAQ. This chain's CDR3 is CASSLYSTAYGYTF. The CDR3 DNA follows: TGTGCCAGCAGCTTATACAGCACTGCCTATGGCTACACCTTC.

This clone was seen only once. This CDR3 reads CASSPVDGTYEQYF. Written as DNA, the CDR3 is TGTGCCAGCAGCCCAGTGGACGGGACCTACGAGCAGTACTTC. The J gene is TRBJ2-7, the V gene TRBV7-9; the D gene is possibly TRBD2 (5 bases). This CDR3 has 14 residues. The V gene lost 5 bases and the J gene lost 2 bases, with 13 bases spanning the gap. Germline loops: CDR1 SEHNR, CDR2 FQNEAQ (reference sequence).

J is TRBJ2-2 and V is TRBV6-5; D gene unclear. V was shortened by 6 bases and J by 7 bases, with 12 bases between the two germline ends. The CDR3 runs to 13 residues. Germline CDR1 reads MNHEY; CDR2 reads SVGAGI. The DNA of the CDR3 is TGTGCCAGCAGCCCACAGACGGTCGGGGAGCTGTTTTTT. Amino acids: CASSPQTVGELFF.